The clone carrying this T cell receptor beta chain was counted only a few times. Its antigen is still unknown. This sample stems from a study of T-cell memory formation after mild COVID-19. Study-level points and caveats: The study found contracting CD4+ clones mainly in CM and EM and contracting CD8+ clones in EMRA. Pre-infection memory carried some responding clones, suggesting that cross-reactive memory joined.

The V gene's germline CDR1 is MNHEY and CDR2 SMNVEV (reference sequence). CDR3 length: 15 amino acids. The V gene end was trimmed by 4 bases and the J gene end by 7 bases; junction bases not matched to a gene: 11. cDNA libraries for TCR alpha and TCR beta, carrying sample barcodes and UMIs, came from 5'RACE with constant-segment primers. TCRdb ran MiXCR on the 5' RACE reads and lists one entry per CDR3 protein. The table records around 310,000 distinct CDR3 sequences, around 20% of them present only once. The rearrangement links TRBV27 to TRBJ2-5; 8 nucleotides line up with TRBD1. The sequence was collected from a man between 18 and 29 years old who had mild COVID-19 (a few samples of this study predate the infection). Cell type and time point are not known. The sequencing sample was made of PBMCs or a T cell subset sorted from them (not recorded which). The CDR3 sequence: CASSSPTGARGTQYF. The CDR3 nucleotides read TGTGCCAGCAGTTCCCCGACAGGGGCAAGGGGGACCCAGTACTTC.